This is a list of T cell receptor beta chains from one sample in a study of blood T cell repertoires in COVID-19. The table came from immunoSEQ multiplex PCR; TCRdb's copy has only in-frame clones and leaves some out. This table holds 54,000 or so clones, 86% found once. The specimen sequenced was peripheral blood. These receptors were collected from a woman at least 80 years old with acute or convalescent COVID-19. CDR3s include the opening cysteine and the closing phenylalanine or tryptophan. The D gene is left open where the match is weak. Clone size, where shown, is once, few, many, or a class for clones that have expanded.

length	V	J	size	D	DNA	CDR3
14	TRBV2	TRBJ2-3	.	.	TGTGCCAGCGATCGGCGGAGGAGCACAGATACGCAGTATTTT	CASDRRRSTDTQYF
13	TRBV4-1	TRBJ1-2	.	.	TGCGCCAGCAGCCAAGGGACAGTCTATGGCTACACCTTC	CASSQGTVYGYTF
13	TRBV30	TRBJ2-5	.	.	TGTGCCTGGACGTGGGGGCGGTTGGGGACCCAGTACTTC	CAWTWGRLGTQYF
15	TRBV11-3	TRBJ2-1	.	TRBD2	TGTGCCAGCAGCTTGTTAGCGGGACGCAACAATGAGCAGTTCTTC	CASSLLAGRNNEQFF
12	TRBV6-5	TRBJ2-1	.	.	TGTGCCAGCAGGATCTTAGCTCCTGAGCAGTTCTTC	CASRILAPEQFF
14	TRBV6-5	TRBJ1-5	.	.	TGTGCCAGCAGTATGGGGGGTGGCAATCAGCCCCAGCATTTT	CASSMGGGNQPQHF
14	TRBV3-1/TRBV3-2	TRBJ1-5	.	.	TGTGCCAGCAGTAGACCGGGGAGCAATCAGCCCCAGCATTTT	CASSRPGSNQPQHF
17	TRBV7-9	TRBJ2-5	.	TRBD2	TGTGCCAGCAGCTTAGCGCTGAGCGGGGGGACCCAAGAGACCCAGTACTTC	CASSLALSGGTQETQYF
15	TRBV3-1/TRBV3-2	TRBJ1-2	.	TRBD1	TGTGCCAGCAGCCAAGATATCCAGGGGGCGGGTGGCTACACCTTC	CASSQDIQGAGGYTF
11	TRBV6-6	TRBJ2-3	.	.	TGTGCCAGCAGTTATCTAGATACGCAGTATTTT	CASSYLDTQYF
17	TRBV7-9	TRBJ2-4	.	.	TGTGCCAGCAGCTTAGGGGCAGGGGAGTGGGCCAAAAACATTCAGTACTTC	CASSLGAGEWAKNIQYF
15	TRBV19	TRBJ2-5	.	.	TGTGCCAGTAGTAGGCGGGCCGGCTTCCAAGAGACCCAGTACTTC	CASSRRAGFQETQYF
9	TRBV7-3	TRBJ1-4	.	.	TGTGCCAGCAAGAGGGAACTGTTTTTT	CASKRELFF
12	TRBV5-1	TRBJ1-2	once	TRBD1	TGCGCCAGCAGCTTCTCGACAGGGAGCTACACCTTC	CASSFSTGSYTF
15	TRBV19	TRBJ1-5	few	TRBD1	TGTGCCAGTAGTATAGATGACAGGGATAGTCAGCCCCAGCATTTT	CASSIDDRDSQPQHF
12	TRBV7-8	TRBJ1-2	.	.	TGTGCCAGCAGCTTAACAGGGCATGGCTACACCTTC	CASSLTGHGYTF
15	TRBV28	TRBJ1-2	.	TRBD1	TGTGCCAGCAGTTTAAGGACAGGAGACTTCTATGGCTACACCTTC	CASSLRTGDFYGYTF
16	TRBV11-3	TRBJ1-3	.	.	TGTGCCAGCAGCTTAGTGTCGGGTCCCTCTGGAAACACCATATATTTT	CASSLVSGPSGNTIYF
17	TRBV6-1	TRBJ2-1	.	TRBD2	TGTGCCAGCAGTGGGGGACTAGCGGGAGCTATTTACAATGAGCAGTTCTTC	CASSGGLAGAIYNEQFF
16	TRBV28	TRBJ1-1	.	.	TGTGCCAGCAGTTTACAGGGAAGACCTTCGAACACTGAAGCTTTCTTT	CASSLQGRPSNTEAFF